The clone carrying this TCR beta chain was counted a few times. What it binds is unknown. Per germline, CDR1 KGHSH and CDR2 LQKENI. The CDR3 is 17 residues long. After removal of 2 bases from V and 4 bases from J, the junction contained 8 bases not matched to a gene. The source of the sample is a study of T cell repertoires in cytomegalovirus infection. Study-wide context: Matching HLA type and CMV infection were both indicated by public TCR beta signatures.

TCRdb passed the reads through MiXCR, listing each CDR3 protein once. The sample yields approximately 320,000 distinct CDR3 sequences, more than 8% seen once. Study-wide findings and caveats: Cumulative public TCR beta family frequency identified carriers of CMV plus the relevant HLA.

The chain employs TRBV18 and TRBJ2-6; 7 nucleotides align to TRBD1. The sample was PBMCs. This sequence was found in a human donor in good health (CMV status not recorded). Some clones in this sample may be carry-over from other donors' samples. Here the CDR3 reads CASSPRGQDAGANVLTF. CDR3 in DNA: TGTGCCAGCTCACCAAGGGGGCAAGACGCCGGGGCCAACGTCCTGACTTTC.